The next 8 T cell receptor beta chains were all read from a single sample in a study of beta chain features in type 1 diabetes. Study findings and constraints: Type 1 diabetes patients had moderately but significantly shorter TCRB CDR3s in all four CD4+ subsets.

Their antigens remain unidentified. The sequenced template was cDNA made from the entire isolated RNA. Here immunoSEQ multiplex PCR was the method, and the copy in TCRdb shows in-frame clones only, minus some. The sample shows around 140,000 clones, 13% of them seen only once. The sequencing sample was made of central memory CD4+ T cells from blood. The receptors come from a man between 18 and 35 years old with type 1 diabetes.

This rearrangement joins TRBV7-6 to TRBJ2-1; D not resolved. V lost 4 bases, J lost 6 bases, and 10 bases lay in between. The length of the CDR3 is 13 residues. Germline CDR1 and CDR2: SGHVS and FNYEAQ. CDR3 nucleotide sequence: TGTGCCAGCAGCTACGGATCGTTCAATGAGCAGTTCTTC. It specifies CASSYGSFNEQFF.

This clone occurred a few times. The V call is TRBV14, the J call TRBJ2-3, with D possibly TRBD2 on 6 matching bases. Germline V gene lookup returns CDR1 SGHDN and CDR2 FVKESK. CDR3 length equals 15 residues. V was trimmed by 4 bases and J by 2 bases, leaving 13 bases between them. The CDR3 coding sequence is TGTGCCAGCAGCCGACCGGGACTCCTCACAGATACGCAGTATTTT. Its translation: CASSRPGLLTDTQYF. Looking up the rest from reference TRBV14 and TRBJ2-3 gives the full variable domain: EAGVTQFPSHSVIEKGQTVTLRCDPISGHDNLYWYRRVMGKEIKFLLHFVKESKQDESGMPNNRFLAERTGGTYSTLKVQPAELEDSGVYFCASSRPGLLTDTQYFGPGTRLTVL.

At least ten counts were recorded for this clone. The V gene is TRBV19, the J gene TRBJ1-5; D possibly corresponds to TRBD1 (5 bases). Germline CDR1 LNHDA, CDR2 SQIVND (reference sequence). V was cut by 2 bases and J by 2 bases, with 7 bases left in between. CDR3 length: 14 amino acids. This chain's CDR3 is CASSILGGNQPQHF. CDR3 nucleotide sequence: TGTGCCAGTAGTATACTAGGGGGCAATCAGCCCCAGCATTTT.

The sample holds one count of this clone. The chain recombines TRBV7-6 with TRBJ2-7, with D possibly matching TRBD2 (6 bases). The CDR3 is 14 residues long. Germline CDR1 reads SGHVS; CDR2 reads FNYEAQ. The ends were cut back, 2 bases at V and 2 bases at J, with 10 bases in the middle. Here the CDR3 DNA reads TGTGCCAGCAGCTTACGGACGGGGGCCTACGAGCAGTACTTC. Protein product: CASSLRTGAYEQYF.

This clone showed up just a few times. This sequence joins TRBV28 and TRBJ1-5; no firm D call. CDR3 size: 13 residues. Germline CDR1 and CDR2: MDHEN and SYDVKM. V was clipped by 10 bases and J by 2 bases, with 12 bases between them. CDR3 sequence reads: CANAGWGNQPQHF. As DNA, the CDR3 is TGTGCCAACGCCGGGTGGGGCAATCAGCCCCAGCATTTT. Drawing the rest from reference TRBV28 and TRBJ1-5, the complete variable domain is DVKVTQSSRYLVKRTGEKVFLECVQDMDHENMFWYRQDPGLGLRLIYFSYDVKMKEKGDIPEGYSVSREKKERFSLILESASTNQTSMYLCANAGWGNQPQHFGDGTRLSIL.

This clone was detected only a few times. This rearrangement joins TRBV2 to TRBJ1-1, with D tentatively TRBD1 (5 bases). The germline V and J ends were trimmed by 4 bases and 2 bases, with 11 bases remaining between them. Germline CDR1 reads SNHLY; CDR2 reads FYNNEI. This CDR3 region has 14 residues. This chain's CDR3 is CASSGGALNTEAFF. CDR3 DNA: TGTGCCAGCAGTGGCGGGGCACTAAACACTGAAGCTTTCTTT.

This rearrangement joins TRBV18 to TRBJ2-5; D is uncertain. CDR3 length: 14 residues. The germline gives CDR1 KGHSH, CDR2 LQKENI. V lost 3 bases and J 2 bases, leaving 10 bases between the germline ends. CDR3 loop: CASSPTNGQETQYF. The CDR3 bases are TGTGCCAGCTCACCGACGAACGGGCAAGAGACCCAGTACTTC.

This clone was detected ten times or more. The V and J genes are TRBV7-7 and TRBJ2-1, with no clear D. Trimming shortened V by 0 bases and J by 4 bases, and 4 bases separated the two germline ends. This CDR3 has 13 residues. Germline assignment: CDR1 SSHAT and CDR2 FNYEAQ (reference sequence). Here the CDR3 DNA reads TGTGCCAGCAGCTTAGCCGAGTACAATGAGCAGTTCTTC. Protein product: CASSLAEYNEQFF.